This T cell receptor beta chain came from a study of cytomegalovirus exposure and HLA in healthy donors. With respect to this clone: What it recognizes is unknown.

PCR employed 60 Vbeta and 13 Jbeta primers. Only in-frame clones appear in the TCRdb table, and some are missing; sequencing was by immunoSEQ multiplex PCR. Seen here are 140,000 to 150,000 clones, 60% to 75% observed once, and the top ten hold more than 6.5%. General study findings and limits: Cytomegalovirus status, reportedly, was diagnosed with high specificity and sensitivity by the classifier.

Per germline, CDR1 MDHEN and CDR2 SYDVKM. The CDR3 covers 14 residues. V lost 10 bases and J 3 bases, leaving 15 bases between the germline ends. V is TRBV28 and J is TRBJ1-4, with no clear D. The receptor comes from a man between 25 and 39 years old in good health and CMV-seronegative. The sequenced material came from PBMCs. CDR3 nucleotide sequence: TGTGCCACCTCGATCGTGCAGTCTAATGAAAAACTGTTTTTT. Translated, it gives CATSIVQSNEKLFF.